This entry concerns a single T cell receptor (beta chain). Germline loops: CDR1 LGHNA, CDR2 YSLEER. Trimming took 0 bases from V and 6 from J, leaving 15 bases between them. This CDR3 contains 15 residues. From the RT-PCR reads, TCRdb called clonotypes with MiXCR, one entry per CDR3 protein. This sample has hundreds of thousands of distinct CDR3 sequences, with roughly 17% found just once. The sample is drawn from a study of patients and donors after allogeneic stem cell transplantation. The source is a human donor who was either an allogeneic HSCT recipient or a stem cell or donor lymphocyte infusion donor (not recorded which). It is not recorded whose cells these are; they may come from a transplant donor. The material sequenced was blood, either unsorted or a sorted T cell fraction (not recorded which). The chain combines TRBV4-3 with TRBJ2-7; D ambiguous. CDR3: CASSQELAIPFEQYF. The CDR3 DNA reads as TGCGCCAGCAGCCAAGAGTTAGCCATACCCTTCGAGCAGTACTTC.